The following is a T cell receptor beta chain sequence with its context. The antigen remains undetermined. This CDR3 fails to terminate in the conserved phenylalanine or tryptophan, so it likely reflects a read error. The DNA is left out, because the CDR3 cannot be placed on it with certainty; the CDR3 is given as TCRdb lists it. This sample was included in a study of tumor-infiltrating lymphocytes in primary liver carcinoma. Study in general: Patients included men and women of 30 to 69 years. Overall study findings and caveats: Only about 7-25% of top clones showed up in all five tumor regions. Pairs comparing tumor with adjacent tissue or blood overlapped less than pairs drawn from tumor regions.

With 500 ng total RNA as template and a constant-region primer, TCR beta cDNA was made. Each TCR beta library was derived from three nested multiplex PCR rounds that employed slightly modified ARM-PCR. The opening two PCR rounds, approximately 10 cycles each, paired TRBV1-TRBV30 forward primers with a C-beta reverse primer. TCRdb reprocessed the multiplex PCR reads via MiXCR and lists one record per CDR3 protein. The table has under 25,000 distinct CDR3 sequences, 75% to 80% seen once. Scientists recovered RNA and DNA together from approximately 20-30 mg of unsorted bulk tissue. HBV chronically infected the treatment-naive patients. The CDR3 length equals 15 residues, ends included. Per germline, CDR1 MNHEY and CDR2 SVGAGI.

The receptor was isolated from a woman in her twenties or thirties with primary liver carcinoma and hepatitis B virus infection. This chain joins TRBV6-5 and TRBJ2-2; TRBD1 is the table's D call and was not checked against the DNA. Sequenced input: liver tumor tissue from sampling region 5. Subset noted: tumor region T5, tumor centre. This CDR3 reads CASSLRTGFTGELLL.